The next 2 T cell receptor beta chains were all read from a single sample in a study of monozygotic twins with inflammatory bowel disease. No DNA is given; TCRdb re-called the 5' RACE reads and lists each CDR3 protein once. In total, the table holds some 440,000 distinct CDR3 sequences. The source material was blood. The receptor source for this set is a human donor with ulcerative colitis or Crohn's disease, or a healthy co-twin of an affected twin (not recorded which).

The chain joins TRBV7-9 to TRBJ1-6; TCRdb's D call, TRBD1, is unchecked because there is no DNA. The CDR3 totals 13 residues. The germline CDR1 and CDR2 sequences are SEHNR and FQNEAQ (reference sequence). CDR3: CASKTGGNSPLHF.

The V call is TRBV7-2, the J call TRBJ1-2; the D gene TCRdb calls, TRBD1, cannot be checked with no DNA. The CDR3 sequence is 16 residues long. Germline-derived CDR1 and CDR2 are SGHTA and FQGNSA. CDR3: CASSLVAGGYNYGYTF.